This T cell receptor (beta chain) is drawn from a study of blood T cell repertoires in COVID-19. Study details: The origin of the acute and convalescent COVID-19 samples was the United States, Italy and Spain. T cells, B-cell-depleted T cells, or PBMCs supplied cDNA or gDNA.

In the study's own analysis: Estimation of nucleated cell counts relied on the amplification of reference gene primers. The repertoire was sequenced with immunoSEQ multiplex PCR; TCRdb's copy has only in-frame clones and lacks some. The DNA was the basis for D and trimming; V, J and clone size are from that table. This sample yields under 200,000 clones, of which approximately 85% are seen a single time; 7.5% to 10% belongs to the top ten. V lost 5 bases and J lost 5, with 14 bases in between. CDR3 size: 14 residues. Germline V CDR1 and CDR2: SGHRS, YFSETQ. The genes are TRBV5-1 and TRBJ1-3, with D unresolved. The TCR originated in an elderly woman with acute or convalescent COVID-19. Material: peripheral blood. Written as DNA, the CDR3 is TGCGCCAGCAGGGAGGTCCCCGGACGAAACACCATATATTTT. It translates to CASREVPGRNTIYF. Together with reference TRBV5-1 and TRBJ1-3, the CDR3 gives the full variable domain: KAGVTQTPRYLIKTRGQQVTLSCSPISGHRSVSWYQQTPGQGLQFLFEYFSETQRNKGNFPGRFSGRQFSNSRSEMNVSTLELGDSALYLCASREVPGRNTIYFGEGSWLTVV.